The 21 T cell receptor beta chains presented below share a single source sample, sequenced in a study of T cell repertoires in cytomegalovirus infection. Antigens for these TCRs are unknown. TCRdb reanalysed the reads using MiXCR and keeps one entry per CDR3 protein. The repertoire consists of around 800,000 distinct CDR3 sequences, with 32% occurring once and the leading ten covering about an eighth. Source: cultured CD8+ T cells from PBMCs, taken from culture after CMV antigen stimulation. The receptors shown here come from a human donor in good health (CMV status not recorded). Some clones in this sample may be carry-over from other donors' samples.

The chain is built from TRBV7-6 and TRBJ2-3; maybe TRBD2 (6 bases). From germline, CDR1 is SGHVS and CDR2 FNYEAQ. V lost 0 bases to trimming and J lost 1 base, with 8 bases between them. The CDR3 sequence is 15 residues long. The CDR3 region is CASSLATRGTDTQYF. The CDR3 nucleotides read TGTGCCAGCAGCTTAGCGACTAGGGGCACAGATACGCAGTATTTT.

This clonotype was seen just once. This rearrangement joins TRBV9 to TRBJ1-2, with D maybe TRBD1 (6 bases). The CDR3 extends over 18 amino acids. Germline-derived CDR1 and CDR2 are SGDLS and YYNGEE. Deletions cut 3 bases from V and 3 bases from J, with 24 bases between. DNA of the CDR3: TGTGCCAGCAGCGCCCTAGGGGGTGCGGAGGGGAGTTACTATGGCTACACCTTC. Its protein product is CASSALGGAEGSYYGYTF.

There are a few counts of this clonotype. The CDR3: CASSPRAFGGTDTQYF. The DNA for the CDR3 is TGTGCCAGTAGTCCTCGGGCTTTTGGCGGCACAGATACGCAGTATTTT. This chain connects TRBV19 to TRBJ2-3; D gene uncertain. The length of the CDR3 is 16 residues. Deletions cut 5 bases from V and 1 base from J, with 16 bases between. Germline-derived CDR1 and CDR2 are LNHDA and SQIVND (reference sequence).

The sample holds a few counts of this clonotype. The chain recombines TRBV27 with TRBJ2-3; the match to TRBD2 covers 11 bases. V lost 2 bases, J lost 6 bases, and 4 bases stayed unmatched. CDR1 is MNHEY, CDR2 SMNVEV, per germline (reference sequence). The CDR3 has 15 amino acids. The CDR3, as DNA: TGTGCCAGCAGTTTACGTACTAGCGGGGGTGATACGCAGTATTTT. Residues: CASSLRTSGGDTQYF.

The chain uses TRBV7-2 and TRBJ1-5; weak D call: TRBD1 (6 bases). Trimming removed 1 base from V and 6 bases from J, with 13 bases in between. The CDR3 sequence is 15 residues long. Germline V lookup: CDR1 SGHTA, CDR2 FQGNSA. This chain's CDR3 is CASSLGGGAGQPQHF. The CDR3 DNA is TGTGCCAGCAGCTTAGGGGGGGGGGCTGGTCAGCCCCAGCATTTT.

This clonotype was recorded at least ten times. V usage is TRBV7-2 and J usage is TRBJ2-1; D perhaps matches TRBD2 (6 bases). V lost 0 bases and J 8 bases, leaving 11 bases between the germline ends. Germline V gives CDR1 SGHTA, CDR2 FQGNSA. The CDR3 sequence is 14 residues long. Written as DNA, the CDR3 is TGTGCCAGCAGCTTAGCGGAGGGTGCGGATGAGCAGTTCTTC. This encodes CASSLAEGADEQFF.

The chain combines TRBV11-2 with TRBJ2-5; D perhaps matches TRBD2 (6 bases). Germline CDR1 SGHAT, CDR2 FQNNGV. The germline V and J ends were trimmed by 8 bases and 5 bases, with 12 bases remaining between them. This CDR3 spans 12 amino acids. CDR3 bases: TGTGCCAGCTGGGCGGGAAGGGAGACCCAGTACTTC. Translated: CASWAGRETQYF.

The chain couples TRBV5-1 to TRBJ2-1; D is ambiguous. The germline V and J ends were trimmed by 0 bases and 5 bases, with 9 bases remaining between them. Germline V gene lookup returns CDR1 SGHRS and CDR2 YFSETQ. The CDR3 is made up of 14 amino acids. The CDR3, as DNA: TGCGCCAGCAGCTTGGAAACAGATGACAATGAGCAGTTCTTC. Translation gives CASSLETDDNEQFF.

This clonotype occurred many times. Sequence at one end of the junction differs from germline and may be a read error. The chain couples TRBV12-3 or TRBV12-4 to TRBJ1-1; a weak D match, TRBD1 (5 bases). CDR3 size: 15 residues. The CDR3 DNA follows: TGTGCCAGCAGCTTAGCGGGGGGATTGAACACTGAAGCTTTCTTT. It specifies CASSLAGGLNTEAFF.

This chain links TRBV19 with TRBJ1-2, with a weak D call TRBD1 (6 bases). The V and J ends lost 5 bases and 0 bases respectively, with 10 bases between them. CDR1 is LNHDA and CDR2 is SQIVND in the germline V gene (reference sequence). The CDR3 is 14 amino acids. The CDR3 bases are TGTGCCAGTAGTTGGACAGACGCTAACTATGGCTACACCTTC. Protein: CASSWTDANYGYTF.

The chain uses TRBV9 and TRBJ1-3; D possibly corresponds to TRBD1 (6 bases). This CDR3 is built from 16 residues. Germline CDR1 reads SGDLS; CDR2 reads YYNGEE. Trimming shortened V by 6 bases and J by 0 bases, and 16 bases separated the two germline ends. CDR3 sequence (DNA): TGTGCCAGCAACAACCCAACAGGGTTCTCTGGAAACACCATATATTTT. It encodes CASNNPTGFSGNTIYF.

This clonotype occurred a few times. The chain links TRBV5-4 to TRBJ2-6, with 9 bases lining up with TRBD1. The CDR3 consists of 18 residues. V trimming: 6 bases; J trimming: 0 bases; junction bases outside the gene matches: 10. Germline V gene data show CDR1 as SGHNT and CDR2 as YYREEE (reference sequence). The CDR3 DNA follows: TGTGCCAGCATTAAGCCGGGACAGGGTTACTCTGGGGCCAACGTCCTGACTTTC. Translated: CASIKPGQGYSGANVLTF.

This clonotype was detected only a few times. The rearrangement uses TRBV12-5 and TRBJ1-1; D gene uncertain. V was shortened by 3 bases and J by 0 bases, with 17 bases between the two germline ends. The CDR3 contains 17 residues. From germline, CDR1 is LGHNT and CDR2 FRNRAP. CDR3 in amino acids: CASGFGSGGLLNTEAFF. DNA of the CDR3: TGTGCTAGTGGTTTTGGGTCTGGCGGACTTTTGAACACTGAAGCTTTCTTT.

The rearrangement uses TRBV2 and TRBJ2-1, with unresolved D. CDR1 and CDR2 from the germline V gene are SNHLY and FYNNEI. V was clipped by 7 bases and J by 4 bases, with 8 bases between them. CDR3 length equals 12 residues. CDR3 region: CASKILYNEQFF. The CDR3 DNA reads as TGTGCCAGCAAAATTCTTTACAATGAGCAGTTCTTC.

The chain uses TRBV6-2 or TRBV6-3 and TRBJ1-1; D is perhaps TRBD1 (5 bases). This CDR3 comprises 17 residues. In germline, CDR1 is MNHEY, CDR2 SVGEGT. The V and J ends lost 0 bases and 1 base respectively, with 15 bases between them. The CDR3 loop is CASSYSKTDPRNTEAFF. DNA for the CDR3: TGTGCCAGCAGTTACTCAAAGACAGACCCGAGGAACACTGAAGCTTTCTTT.

This clonotype showed up just a few times. The chain recombines TRBV7-9 with TRBJ2-7; TRBD1 matches at 10 bases. Germline V gives CDR1 SEHNR, CDR2 FQNEAQ (reference sequence). The CDR3 length is 15 residues. V lost 5 bases and J lost 2; bases outside the gene matches: 6. The CDR3 DNA is TGTGCCAGCAGCAGGGACAGGGGACCAACCTACGAGCAGTACGTC. It is translated as CASSRDRGPTYEQYV.

The V and J genes are TRBV15 and TRBJ1-5, with 7 nucleotides matching TRBD1. Germline V gene lookup returns CDR1 LNHNV and CDR2 YYDKDF (reference sequence). The CDR3 covers 14 residues. The J segment lost 2 bases and the V segment lost 4 bases, leaving 2 bases of the junction unmatched. The CDR3 nucleotides read TGTGCCACCAGCACAGACAGGGGCAATCAGCCCCAGCATTTT. Its protein is CATSTDRGNQPQHF. Full variable domain (remainder filled in from reference TRBV15 and TRBJ1-5): DAMVIQNPRYQVTQFGKPVTLSCSQTLNHNVMYWYQQKSSQAPKLLFHYYDKDFNNEADTPDNFQSRRPNTSFCFLDIRSPGLGDTAMYLCATSTDRGNQPQHFGDGTRLSIL.

The sample holds many counts of this clonotype. The chain joins TRBV7-6 to TRBJ2-3, with 10 bases that match TRBD2. The CDR3 has 15 residues. Germline V gene data show CDR1 as SGHVS and CDR2 as FNYEAQ. V lost 4 bases, J lost 6 bases, and 7 bases stayed unmatched. The CDR3 is CASSWAAGGPDTQYF. The CDR3 coding sequence is TGTGCCAGCAGCTGGGCAGCGGGGGGGCCGGATACGCAGTATTTT. Using reference TRBV7-6 and TRBJ2-3 for the parts outside the CDR3, the full variable domain is GAGVSQSPRYKVTKRGQDVALRCDPISGHVSLYWYRQALGQGPEFLTYFNYEAQQDKSGLPNDRFSAERPEGSISTLTIQRTEQRDSAMYRCASSWAAGGPDTQYFGPGTRLTVL.

This rearrangement joins TRBV27 to TRBJ2-5; 7 bases map to TRBD1. J lost 5 bases, V lost 2 bases, and 8 bases had no gene match. This CDR3 is 15 amino acids long. In germline, CDR1 is MNHEY, CDR2 SMNVEV (reference sequence). The CDR3 nucleotides read TGTGCCAGCAGTTTAATAGGGGGCCAGGTGGAGACCCAGTACTTC. As protein: CASSLIGGQVETQYF.

This clonotype was counted at least ten times. V gene TRBV12-3 or TRBV12-4 combines with J gene TRBJ1-4; the match to TRBD1 covers 10 bases. With 0 bases clipped from V and 5 bases from J, the junction kept 3 bases outside the gene matches. The length of the CDR3 is 16 residues. The CDR3 sequence is CASSLALDRGNEKLFF. The CDR3 DNA is TGTGCCAGCAGTTTAGCGCTGGACAGGGGGAATGAAAAACTGTTTTTT.

The J gene is TRBJ2-3, the V gene TRBV7-6, with 9 bases identical to TRBD2. The J segment lost 6 bases and the V segment lost 5 bases, leaving 12 bases of the junction unmatched. The CDR3 is made up of 16 amino acids. Germline V CDR1 and CDR2: SGHVS, FNYEAQ. DNA for the CDR3: TGTGCCAGCAGCGAAGCGGGGGGCCTTAGCAGGGATACGCAGTATTTT. Translating it yields CASSEAGGLSRDTQYF.